These T cell receptor beta chains were read from a single sample in a study of cytomegalovirus exposure and HLA in healthy donors. Using immunoSEQ multiplex PCR, the repertoire was profiled, and TCRdb retains in-frame clones only, with some absent. Altogether about 150,000 clones are present, around 80% being singletons, with the ten largest covering 5.5% to 7.5%. Sequencing used PBMCs. All receptors come from a man aged 25 to 40 in good health and CMV-seropositive. Each CDR3 is given with its conserved first and last residue. A D gene is named only where the DNA matches it firmly. Rows may omit the clone size; those that give it use once, few, many or a size class.

.	TRBV5-1	.	TRBJ2-3	CASSLVVTDTQYF	TGCGCCAGCAGCTTGGTCGTCACAGATACGCAGTATTTT
.	TRBV15	.	TRBJ2-6	CATSRDLESGANVLTF	TGTGCCACCAGCAGAGATCTAGAGTCTGGGGCCAACGTCCTGACTTTC
.	TRBV7-9	TRBD1	TRBJ1-2	CASTGTGADDGYTF	TGTGCCAGCACGGGGACAGGGGCGGATGATGGCTACACCTTC
.	TRBV7-9	TRBD2	TRBJ2-1	CASSSRWGGGSTYNEQFF	TGTGCCAGCAGCTCTCGCTGGGGGGGTGGCAGCACCTACAATGAGCAGTTCTTC
.	TRBV10-1	.	TRBJ1-6	CASSESRNSPLHF	TGCGCCAGCAGTGAGTCGAGGAATTCACCCCTCCACTTT
.	TRBV11-2	.	TRBJ2-3	CASSLAGRGLTDTQYF	TGTGCCAGCAGCTTAGCTGGCAGGGGCCTCACAGATACGCAGTATTTT
.	TRBV18	.	TRBJ1-5	CASSQTVNQPQHF	TGTGCCAGCTCGCAGACAGTGAATCAGCCCCAGCATTTT
.	TRBV7-2	.	TRBJ2-7	CASSLDHSFYEQYF	TGTGCCAGCAGCTTAGATCACTCCTTCTACGAGCAGTACTTC
.	TRBV5-4	TRBD1	TRBJ2-7	CASSLRQGAHEQYF	TGTGCCAGCAGCTTGCGGCAGGGGGCCCACGAGCAGTACTTC
.	TRBV7-9	TRBD1	TRBJ2-7	CASSGTAAYEQYF	TGTGCCAGCTCAGGGACAGCGGCTTACGAGCAGTACTTC
few	TRBV5-6	.	TRBJ2-7	CASSPGDEQYF	TGTGCCAGCAGTCCAGGGGACGAGCAGTACTTC
.	TRBV28	.	TRBJ2-3	CASSRGLQGSTDTQYF	TGTGCCAGCAGTAGAGGGTTGCAGGGGAGCACAGATACGCAGTATTTT
.	TRBV25-1	TRBD1	TRBJ2-2	CASSEDRLGTGELFF	TGTGCCAGCAGTGAGGACAGGTTAGGCACCGGGGAGCTGTTTTTT
.	TRBV4-1	TRBD1	TRBJ1-2	CASSQVTQGEYGYTF	TGCGCCAGCAGCCAAGTCACACAGGGGGAATATGGCTACACCTTC
.	TRBV19	TRBD2	TRBJ2-6	CASRPPGLAGATVSGANVLTF	TGTGCCAGTAGGCCGCCGGGACTAGCGGGGGCAACTGTCTCTGGGGCCAACGTCCTGACTTTC
.	TRBV27	TRBD2	TRBJ2-7	CASSLLAGGPYEQYF	TGTGCCAGCAGTTTACTAGCGGGGGGGCCTTACGAGCAGTACTTC
.	TRBV9	.	TRBJ2-7	CASSPSGVSYEQYF	TGTGCCAGCAGCCCGTCCGGTGTCTCCTACGAGCAGTACTTC
.	TRBV6-5	TRBD2	TRBJ2-7	CAAGGAANYEQYF	TGTGCTGCGGGAGGGGCCGCTAACTACGAGCAGTACTTC
.	TRBV7-8	.	TRBJ2-1	CATSPWVGQEGSYNEQFF	TGTGCCACCTCTCCTTGGGTCGGACAGGAGGGGTCCTACAATGAGCAGTTCTTC
.	TRBV6-5	TRBD2	TRBJ2-5	CASWASGGLQETQYF	TGTGCCAGCTGGGCTAGCGGGGGACTACAAGAGACCCAGTACTTC